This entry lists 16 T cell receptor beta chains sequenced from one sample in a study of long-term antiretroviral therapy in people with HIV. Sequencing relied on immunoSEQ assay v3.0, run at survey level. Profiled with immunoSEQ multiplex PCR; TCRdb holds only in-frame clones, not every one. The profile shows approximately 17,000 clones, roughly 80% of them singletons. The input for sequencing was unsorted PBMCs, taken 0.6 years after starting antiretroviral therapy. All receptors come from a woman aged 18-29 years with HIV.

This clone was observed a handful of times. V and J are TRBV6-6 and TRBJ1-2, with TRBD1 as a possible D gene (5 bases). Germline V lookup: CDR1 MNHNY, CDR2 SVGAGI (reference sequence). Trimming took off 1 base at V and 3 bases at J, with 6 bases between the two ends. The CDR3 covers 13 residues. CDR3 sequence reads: CASSYLGDYGYTF. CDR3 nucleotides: TGTGCCAGCAGTTACTTAGGGGACTATGGCTACACCTTC.

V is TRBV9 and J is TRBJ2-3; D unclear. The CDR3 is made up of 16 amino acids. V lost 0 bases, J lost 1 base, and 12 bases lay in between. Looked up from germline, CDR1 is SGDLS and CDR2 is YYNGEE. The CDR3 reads CASSVVGVGGTDTQYF. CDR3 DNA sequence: TGTGCCAGCAGCGTAGTTGGGGTAGGAGGCACAGATACGCAGTATTTT.

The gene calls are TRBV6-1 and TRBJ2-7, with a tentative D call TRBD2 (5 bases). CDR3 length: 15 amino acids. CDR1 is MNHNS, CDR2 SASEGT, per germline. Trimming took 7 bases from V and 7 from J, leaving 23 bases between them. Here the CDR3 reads CASTTSGALKREQYF. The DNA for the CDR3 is TGTGCCAGCACCACGAGCGGCGCCTTAAAGAGGGAGCAGTACTTC.

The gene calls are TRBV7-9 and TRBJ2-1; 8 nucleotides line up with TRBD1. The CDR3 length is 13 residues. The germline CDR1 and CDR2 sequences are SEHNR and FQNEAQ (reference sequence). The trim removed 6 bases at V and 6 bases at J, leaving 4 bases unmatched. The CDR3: CASRRQGSNEQFF. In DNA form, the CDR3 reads TGTGCCAGCAGAAGACAGGGGAGCAATGAGCAGTTCTTC.

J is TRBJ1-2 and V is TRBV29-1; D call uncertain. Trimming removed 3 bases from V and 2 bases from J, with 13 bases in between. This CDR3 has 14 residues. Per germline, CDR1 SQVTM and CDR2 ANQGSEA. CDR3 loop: CSVDRDRVNYGYTF. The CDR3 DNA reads TGCAGCGTTGATCGGGATAGGGTGAACTATGGCTACACCTTC.

CDR3 sequence reads: CAISESTGQFYGYTF. CDR3 DNA: TGTGCCATCAGTGAGTCGACGGGACAGTTCTATGGCTACACCTTC. The V gene is TRBV10-3, the J gene TRBJ1-2; 7 nucleotides match TRBD1. The V and J ends lost 0 bases and 4 bases, in that order; junction bases with no gene match: 5. Germline V gives CDR1 ENHRY, CDR2 SYGVKD. This CDR3 region has 15 residues.

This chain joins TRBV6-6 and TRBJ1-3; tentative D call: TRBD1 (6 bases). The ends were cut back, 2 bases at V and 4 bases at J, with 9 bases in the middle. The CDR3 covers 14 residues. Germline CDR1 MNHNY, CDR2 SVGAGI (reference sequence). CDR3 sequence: CASSYAGEGNTIYF. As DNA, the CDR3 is TGTGCCAGCAGTTACGCAGGGGAAGGAAACACCATATATTTT.

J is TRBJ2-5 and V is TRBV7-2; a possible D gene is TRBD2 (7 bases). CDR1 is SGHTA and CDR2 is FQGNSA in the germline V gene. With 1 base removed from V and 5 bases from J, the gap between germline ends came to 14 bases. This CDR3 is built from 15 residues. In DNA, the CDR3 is TGTGCCAGCAGCTTAGGGGCGGGGGCAGGGGAGACCCAGTACTTC. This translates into CASSLGAGAGETQYF.

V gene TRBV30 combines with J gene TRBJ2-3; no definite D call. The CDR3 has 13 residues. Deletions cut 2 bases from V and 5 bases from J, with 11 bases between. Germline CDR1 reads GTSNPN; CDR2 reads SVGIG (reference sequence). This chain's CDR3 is CAWSPRVKDTQYF. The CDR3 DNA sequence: TGTGCCTGGAGTCCCCGGGTGAAAGATACGCAGTATTTT.

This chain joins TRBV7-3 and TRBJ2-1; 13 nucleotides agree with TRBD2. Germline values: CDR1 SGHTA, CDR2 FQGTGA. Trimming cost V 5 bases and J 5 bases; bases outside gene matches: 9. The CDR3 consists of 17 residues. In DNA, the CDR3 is TGTGCCAGCAGCCTACTGGGACTAGCGGGAAAGGACAATGAGCAGTTCTTC. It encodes CASSLLGLAGKDNEQFF.

CDR3 coding DNA: TGTGCCAGCAGCGCAAGGACTAGCTCCTATTTTGAGCAGTTCTTC. Its protein is CASSARTSSYFEQFF. This chain joins TRBV7-9 and TRBJ2-1; 8 bases are a match to TRBD2. CDR3 size: 15 residues. The germline gives CDR1 SEHNR, CDR2 FQNEAQ (reference sequence). V was clipped by 5 bases and J by 9 bases; unmatched bases: 12.

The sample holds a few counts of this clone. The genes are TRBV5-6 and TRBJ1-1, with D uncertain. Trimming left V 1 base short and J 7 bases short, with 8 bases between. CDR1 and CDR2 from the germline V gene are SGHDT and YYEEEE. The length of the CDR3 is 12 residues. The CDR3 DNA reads TGTGCCAGCAGCTTGTTGGGGATTGAAGCTTTCTTT. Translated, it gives CASSLLGIEAFF.

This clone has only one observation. The CDR3 spells CSVDGLALPQETQYF. DNA of the CDR3: TGCAGCGTTGATGGGCTAGCGCTACCGCAAGAGACCCAGTACTTC. The chain combines TRBV29-1 with TRBJ2-5, with TRBD2 as a possible D gene (6 bases). CDR1 is SQVTM and CDR2 is ANQGSEA in the germline V gene. Trimming left V 3 bases short and J 2 bases short, with 16 bases between. This CDR3 has 15 amino acids.

Here the CDR3 DNA reads TGTGCCAGCAGCCCCGACAGGGGCTCCTACGAGCAGTACTTC. Its protein product is CASSPDRGSYEQYF. The chain has TRBV6-1 and TRBJ2-7; 8 bases fit TRBD1. This CDR3 spans 14 amino acids. The J segment lost 0 bases and the V segment lost 6 bases, leaving 4 bases of the junction unmatched. Germline CDR1 is MNHNS and CDR2 is SASEGT.

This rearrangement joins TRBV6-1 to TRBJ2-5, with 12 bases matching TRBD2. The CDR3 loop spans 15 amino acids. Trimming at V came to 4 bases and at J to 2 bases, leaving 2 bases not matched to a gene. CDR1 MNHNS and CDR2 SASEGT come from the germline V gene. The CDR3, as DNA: TGTGCCAGCAGTGGAGGACTAGCGGGGCAAGAGACCCAGTACTTC. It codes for CASSGGLAGQETQYF.

The CDR3 spells CASSSPRTGDENIQYF. CDR3 DNA: TGTGCCAGCAGCTCGCCCCGGACAGGGGACGAAAACATTCAGTACTTC. V gene TRBV7-9 combines with J gene TRBJ2-4; 9 bases map to TRBD1. The CDR3 is 16 residues long. The J segment lost 5 bases and the V segment lost 4 bases, leaving 9 bases of the junction unmatched. Germline V gene data show CDR1 as SEHNR and CDR2 as FQNEAQ (reference sequence).